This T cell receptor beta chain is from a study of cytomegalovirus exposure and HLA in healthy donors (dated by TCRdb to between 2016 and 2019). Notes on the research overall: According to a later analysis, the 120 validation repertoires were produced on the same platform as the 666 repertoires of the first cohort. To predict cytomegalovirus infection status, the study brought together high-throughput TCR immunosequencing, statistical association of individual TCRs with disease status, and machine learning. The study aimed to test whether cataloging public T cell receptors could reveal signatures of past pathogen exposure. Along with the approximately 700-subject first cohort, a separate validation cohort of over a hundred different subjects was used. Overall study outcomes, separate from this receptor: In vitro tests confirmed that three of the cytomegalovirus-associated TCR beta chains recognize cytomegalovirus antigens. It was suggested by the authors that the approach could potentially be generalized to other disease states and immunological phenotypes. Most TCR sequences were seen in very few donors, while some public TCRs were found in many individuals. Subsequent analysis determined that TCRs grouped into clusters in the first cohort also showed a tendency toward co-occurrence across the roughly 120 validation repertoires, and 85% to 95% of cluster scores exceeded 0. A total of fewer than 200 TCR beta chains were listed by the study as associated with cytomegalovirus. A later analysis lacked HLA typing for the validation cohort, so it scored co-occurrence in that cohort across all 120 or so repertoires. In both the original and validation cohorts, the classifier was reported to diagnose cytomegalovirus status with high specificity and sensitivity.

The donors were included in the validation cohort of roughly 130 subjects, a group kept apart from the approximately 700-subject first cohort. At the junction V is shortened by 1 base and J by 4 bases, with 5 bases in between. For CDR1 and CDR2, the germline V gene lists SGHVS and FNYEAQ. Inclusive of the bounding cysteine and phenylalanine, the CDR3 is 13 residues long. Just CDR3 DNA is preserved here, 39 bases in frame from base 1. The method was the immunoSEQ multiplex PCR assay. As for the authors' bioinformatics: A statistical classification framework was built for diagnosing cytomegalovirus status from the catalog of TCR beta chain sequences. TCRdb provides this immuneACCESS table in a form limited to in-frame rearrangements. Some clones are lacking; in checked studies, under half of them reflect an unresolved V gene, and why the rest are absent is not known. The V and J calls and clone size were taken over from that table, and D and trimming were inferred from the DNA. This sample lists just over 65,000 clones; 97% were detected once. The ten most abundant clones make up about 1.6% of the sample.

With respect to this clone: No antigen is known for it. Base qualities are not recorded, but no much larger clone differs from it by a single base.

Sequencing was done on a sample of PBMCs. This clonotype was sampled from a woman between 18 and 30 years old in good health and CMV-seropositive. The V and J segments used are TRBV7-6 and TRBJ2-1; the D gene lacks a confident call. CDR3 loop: CASSLVRYNEQFF. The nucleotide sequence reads TGTGCCAGCAGCTTAGTCCGGTACAATGAGCAGTTCTTC.